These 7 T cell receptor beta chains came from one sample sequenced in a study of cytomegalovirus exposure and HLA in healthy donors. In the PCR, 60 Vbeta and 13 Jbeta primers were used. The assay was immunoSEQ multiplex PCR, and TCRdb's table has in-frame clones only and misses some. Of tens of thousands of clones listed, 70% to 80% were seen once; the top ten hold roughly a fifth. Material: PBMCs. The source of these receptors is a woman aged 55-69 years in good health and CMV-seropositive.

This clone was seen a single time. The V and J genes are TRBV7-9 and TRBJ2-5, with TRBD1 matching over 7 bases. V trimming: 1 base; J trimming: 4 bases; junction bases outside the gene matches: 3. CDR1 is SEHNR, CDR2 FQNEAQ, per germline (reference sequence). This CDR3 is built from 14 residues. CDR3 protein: CASSLDRGVETQYF. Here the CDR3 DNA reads TGTGCCAGCAGCTTAGACAGGGGTGTAGAGACCCAGTACTTC.

CDR3 in DNA: TGCGCCAGCAGCGCCGATAGCGGCCAAGAGACCCAGTACTTC. The encoded protein is CASSADSGQETQYF. The V and J genes are TRBV5-1 and TRBJ2-5; D may be TRBD2 (6 bases). Germline CDR1 and CDR2: SGHRS and YFSETQ. CDR3 length equals 14 residues. V lost 4 bases to trimming and J lost 1 base, with 11 bases between them.

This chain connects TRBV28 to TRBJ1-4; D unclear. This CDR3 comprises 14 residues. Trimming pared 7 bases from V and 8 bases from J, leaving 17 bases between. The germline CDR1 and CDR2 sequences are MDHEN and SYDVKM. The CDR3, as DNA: TGTGCCAGCAATTGGCGAGCTCCGCGGGAAAAACTGTTTTTT. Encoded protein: CASNWRAPREKLFF. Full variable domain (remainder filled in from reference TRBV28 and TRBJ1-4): DVKVTQSSRYLVKRTGEKVFLECVQDMDHENMFWYRQDPGLGLRLIYFSYDVKMKEKGDIPEGYSVSREKKERFSLILESASTNQTSMYLCASNWRAPREKLFFGSGTQLSVL.

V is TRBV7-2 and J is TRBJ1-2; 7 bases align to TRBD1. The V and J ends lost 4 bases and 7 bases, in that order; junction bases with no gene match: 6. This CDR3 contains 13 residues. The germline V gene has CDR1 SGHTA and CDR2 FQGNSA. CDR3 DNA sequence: TGTGCCAGCAGCTCCTGGACAGGCTCTGGCTACACCTTC. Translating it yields CASSSWTGSGYTF.

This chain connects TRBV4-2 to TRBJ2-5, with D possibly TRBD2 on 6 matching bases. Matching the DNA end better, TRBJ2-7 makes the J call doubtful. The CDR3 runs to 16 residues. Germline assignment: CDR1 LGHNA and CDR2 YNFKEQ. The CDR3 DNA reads TGTGCCAGCAGCTCCGACTGGGGGGTTCGGATCTACGAGCAGTACTTC. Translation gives CASSSDWGVRIYEQYF.

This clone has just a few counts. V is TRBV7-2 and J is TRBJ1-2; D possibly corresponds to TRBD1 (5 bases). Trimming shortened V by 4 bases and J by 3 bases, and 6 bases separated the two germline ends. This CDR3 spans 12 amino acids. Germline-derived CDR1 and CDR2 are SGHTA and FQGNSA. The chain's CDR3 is CASSSGYYGYTF. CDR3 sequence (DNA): TGTGCCAGCAGCTCAGGGTACTATGGCTACACCTTC.

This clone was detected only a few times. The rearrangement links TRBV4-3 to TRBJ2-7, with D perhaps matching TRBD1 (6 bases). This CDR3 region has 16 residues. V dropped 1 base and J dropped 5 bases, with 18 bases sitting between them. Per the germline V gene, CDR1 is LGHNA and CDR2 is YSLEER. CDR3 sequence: CASSQVGLRWTDEQYF. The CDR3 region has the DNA TGCGCCAGCAGCCAAGTGGGTCTTAGGTGGACAGACGAGCAGTACTTC.